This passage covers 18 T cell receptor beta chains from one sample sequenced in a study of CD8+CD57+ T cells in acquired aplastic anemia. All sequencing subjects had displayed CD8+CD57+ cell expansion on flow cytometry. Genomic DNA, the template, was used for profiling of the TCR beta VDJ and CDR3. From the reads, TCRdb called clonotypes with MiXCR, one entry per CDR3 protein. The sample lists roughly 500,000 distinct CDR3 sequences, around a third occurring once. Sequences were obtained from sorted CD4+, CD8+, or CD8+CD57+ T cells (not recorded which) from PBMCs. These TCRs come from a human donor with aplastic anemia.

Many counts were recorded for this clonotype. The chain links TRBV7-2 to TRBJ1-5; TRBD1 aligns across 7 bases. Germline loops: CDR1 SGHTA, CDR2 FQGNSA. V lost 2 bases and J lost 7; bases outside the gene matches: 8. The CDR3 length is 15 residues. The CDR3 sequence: CASSLSGRGGQPQHF. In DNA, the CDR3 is TGTGCCAGCAGCTTATCGGGCAGGGGGGGCCAGCCCCAGCATTTT.

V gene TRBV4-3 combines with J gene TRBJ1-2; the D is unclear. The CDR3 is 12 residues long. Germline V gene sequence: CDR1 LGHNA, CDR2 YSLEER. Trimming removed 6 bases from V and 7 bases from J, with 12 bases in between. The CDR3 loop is CASRVPPVGYTF. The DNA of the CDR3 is TGCGCCAGCAGGGTGCCCCCAGTTGGCTACACCTTC.

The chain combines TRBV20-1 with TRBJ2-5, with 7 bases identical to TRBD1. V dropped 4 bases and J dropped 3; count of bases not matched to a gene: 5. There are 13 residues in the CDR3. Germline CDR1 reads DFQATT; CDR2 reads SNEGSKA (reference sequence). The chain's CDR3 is CSATGTVEETQYF. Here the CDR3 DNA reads TGCAGTGCTACCGGGACAGTCGAAGAGACCCAGTACTTC.

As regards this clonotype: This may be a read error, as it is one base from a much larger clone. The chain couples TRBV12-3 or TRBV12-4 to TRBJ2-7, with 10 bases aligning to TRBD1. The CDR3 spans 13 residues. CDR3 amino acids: CASTGDRGHEQHF. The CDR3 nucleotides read TGTGCCAGCACCGGGGACAGGGGCCACGAGCAGCACTTC.

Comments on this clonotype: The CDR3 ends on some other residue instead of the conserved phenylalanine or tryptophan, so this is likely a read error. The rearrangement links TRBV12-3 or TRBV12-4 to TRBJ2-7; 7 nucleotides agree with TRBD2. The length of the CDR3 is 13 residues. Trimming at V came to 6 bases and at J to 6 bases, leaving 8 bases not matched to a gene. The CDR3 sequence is CASRIAGGVEQYS. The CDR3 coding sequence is TGTGCCAGCAGAATAGCGGGTGGGGTCGAGCAGTACTCC.

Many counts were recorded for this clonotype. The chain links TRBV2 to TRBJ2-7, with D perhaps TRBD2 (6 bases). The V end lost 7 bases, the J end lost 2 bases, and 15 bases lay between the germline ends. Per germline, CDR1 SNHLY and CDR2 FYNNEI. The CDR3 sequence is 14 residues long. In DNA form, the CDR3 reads TGTGCCAGCATTAGCAGTTGGAGGGCCTACGAGCAGTACTTC. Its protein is CASISSWRAYEQYF.

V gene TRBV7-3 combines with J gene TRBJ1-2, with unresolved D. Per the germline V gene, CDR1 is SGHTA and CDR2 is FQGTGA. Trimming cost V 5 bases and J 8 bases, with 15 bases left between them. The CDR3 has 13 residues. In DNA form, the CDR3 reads TGTGCCAGCAGCCCCTTTTACAGCCAAGGCTACACCTTC. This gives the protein CASSPFYSQGYTF. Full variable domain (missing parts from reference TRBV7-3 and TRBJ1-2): GAGVSQTPSNKVTEKGKYVELRCDPISGHTALYWYRQSLGQGPEFLIYFQGTGAADDSGLPNDRFFAVRPEGSVSTLKIQRTERGDSAVYLCASSPFYSQGYTFGSGTRLTVV.

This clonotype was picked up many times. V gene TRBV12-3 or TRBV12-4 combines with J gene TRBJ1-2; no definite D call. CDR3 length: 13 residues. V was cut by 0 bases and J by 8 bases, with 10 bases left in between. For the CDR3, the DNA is TGTGCCAGCAGTTTAGCGATCGGGGTCGGCTACACCTTC. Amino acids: CASSLAIGVGYTF.

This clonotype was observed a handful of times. Written as DNA, the CDR3 is TGTGCCTGGAATGGGGGCCACACCATATATTTT. Amino acids: CAWNGGHTIYF. This rearrangement joins TRBV30 to TRBJ1-3; tentative D call: TRBD1 (6 bases). The CDR3 has 11 amino acids. V lost 4 bases to trimming and J lost 8 bases, with 9 bases between them. Germline V gene data show CDR1 as GTSNPN and CDR2 as SVGIG (reference sequence).

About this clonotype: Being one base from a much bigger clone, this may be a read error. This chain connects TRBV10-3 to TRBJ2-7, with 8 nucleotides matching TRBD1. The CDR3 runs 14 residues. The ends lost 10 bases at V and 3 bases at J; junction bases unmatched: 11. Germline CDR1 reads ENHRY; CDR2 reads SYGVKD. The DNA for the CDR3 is TGTGCCAGCAATGTCCTGGGACAGGTCTACGAGCAGTACTTC. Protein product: CASNVLGQVYEQYF.

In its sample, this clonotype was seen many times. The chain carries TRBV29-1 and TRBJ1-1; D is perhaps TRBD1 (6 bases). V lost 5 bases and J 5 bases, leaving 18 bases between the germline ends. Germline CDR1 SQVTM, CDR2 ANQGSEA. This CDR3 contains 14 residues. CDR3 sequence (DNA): TGCAGCGTTAAGGGGTATATAACAGGGACTGAAGCTTTCTTT. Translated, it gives CSVKGYITGTEAFF.

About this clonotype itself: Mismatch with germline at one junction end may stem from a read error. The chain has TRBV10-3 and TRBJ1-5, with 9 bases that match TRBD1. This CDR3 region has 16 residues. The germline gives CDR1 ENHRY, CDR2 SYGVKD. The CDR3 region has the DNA TGTGCCAGCAGTTACGTCATCGGACAGGGGACGACGCCCCAGCATTTT. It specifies CASSYVIGQGTTPQHF.

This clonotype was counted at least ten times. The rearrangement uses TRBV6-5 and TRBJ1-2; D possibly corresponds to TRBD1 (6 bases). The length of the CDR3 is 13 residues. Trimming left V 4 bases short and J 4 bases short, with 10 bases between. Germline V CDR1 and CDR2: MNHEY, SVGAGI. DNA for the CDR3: TGTGCCAGCAGTTCCGACAGGATCTATGGCTACACCTTC. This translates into CASSSDRIYGYTF.

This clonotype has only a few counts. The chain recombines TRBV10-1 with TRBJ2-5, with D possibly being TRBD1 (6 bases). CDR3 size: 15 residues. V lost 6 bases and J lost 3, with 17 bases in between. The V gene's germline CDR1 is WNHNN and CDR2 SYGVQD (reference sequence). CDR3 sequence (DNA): TGCGCCAGCAGCCCAGCCGGGACAACGAAAGAGACCCAGTACTTC. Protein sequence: CASSPAGTTKETQYF.

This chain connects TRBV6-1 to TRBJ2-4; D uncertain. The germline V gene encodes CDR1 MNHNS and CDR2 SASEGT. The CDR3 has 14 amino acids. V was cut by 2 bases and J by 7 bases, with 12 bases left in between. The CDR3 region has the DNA TGTGCCAGCAGTGAACCAGATTCGGGTAACATTCAGTACTTC. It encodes CASSEPDSGNIQYF.

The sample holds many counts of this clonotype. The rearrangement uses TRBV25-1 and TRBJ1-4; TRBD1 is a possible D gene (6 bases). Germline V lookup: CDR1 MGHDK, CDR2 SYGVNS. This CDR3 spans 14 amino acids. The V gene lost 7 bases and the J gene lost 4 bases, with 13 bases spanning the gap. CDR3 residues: CASTDRTDNEKLFF. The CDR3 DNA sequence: TGTGCCAGCACTGACAGGACCGATAATGAAAAACTGTTTTTT.

The CDR3 region is CASAVVPGLTFGTEAFF. The CDR3 bases are TGCGCCAGCGCCGTCGTCCCGGGACTGACGTTCGGCACTGAAGCTTTCTTT. The chain is built from TRBV5-1 and TRBJ1-1, with D possibly being TRBD1 (5 bases). Trimming removed 7 bases at V and 4 bases at J, with 26 bases between. This CDR3 has 17 residues. Germline V gene lookup returns CDR1 SGHRS and CDR2 YFSETQ.

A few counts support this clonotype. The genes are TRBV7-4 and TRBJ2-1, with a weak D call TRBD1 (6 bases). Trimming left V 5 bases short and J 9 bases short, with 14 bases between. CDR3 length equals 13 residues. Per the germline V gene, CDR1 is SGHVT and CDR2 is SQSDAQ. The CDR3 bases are TGTGCCAGCAGCCCCCGAGACAGGCGTGAGCAGTTCTTC. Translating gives CASSPRDRREQFF. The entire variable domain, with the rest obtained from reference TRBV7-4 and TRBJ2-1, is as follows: GAGVSQSPRYKVAKRGRDVALRCDSISGHVTLYWYRQTLGQGSEVLTYSQSDAQRDKSGRPSGRFSAERPERSVSTLKIQRTEQGDSAVYLCASSPRDRREQFFGPGTRLTVL.